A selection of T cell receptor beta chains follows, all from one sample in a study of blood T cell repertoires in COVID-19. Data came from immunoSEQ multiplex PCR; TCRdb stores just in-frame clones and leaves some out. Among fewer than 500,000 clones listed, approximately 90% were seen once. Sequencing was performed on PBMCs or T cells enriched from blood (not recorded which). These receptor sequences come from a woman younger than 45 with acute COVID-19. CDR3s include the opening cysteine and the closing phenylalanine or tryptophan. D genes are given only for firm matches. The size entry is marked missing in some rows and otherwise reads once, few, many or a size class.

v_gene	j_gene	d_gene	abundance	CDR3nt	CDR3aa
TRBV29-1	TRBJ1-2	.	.	TGCAGCGTTGAGCAGGGCTCTAACTATGGCTACACCTTC	CSVEQGSNYGYTF
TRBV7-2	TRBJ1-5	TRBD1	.	TGTGCCAGCAGCGACCGGGACAGGGGGCAGCCCCAGCATTTT	CASSDRDRGQPQHF
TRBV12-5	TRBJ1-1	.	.	TGTGCTAGTGGTTGGACGCGGGACACTGAAGCTTTCTTT	CASGWTRDTEAFF
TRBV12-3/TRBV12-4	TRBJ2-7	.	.	TGTGCCAGCAGTCGGGGTCTCGAGCAGTACTTC	CASSRGLEQYF
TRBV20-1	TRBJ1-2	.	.	TGCAGTGGGGCAACAGGCTATGGCTACACCTTC	CSGATGYGYTF
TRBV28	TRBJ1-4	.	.	TGTGCCAGCAGTTTATCCCCGACGGCGGGAAAACTGTTTTTT	CASSLSPTAGKLFF
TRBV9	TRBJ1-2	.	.	TGTGCCAGCGCTACATCAGGGGTGCTGCCCGATGGCTACACCTTC	CASATSGVLPDGYTF
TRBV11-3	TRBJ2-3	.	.	TGTGCCAGCAGCTTAGATGGAGGGGCGGGAGATACGCAGTATTTT	CASSLDGGAGDTQYF
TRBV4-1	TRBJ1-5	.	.	TGCGCCAGCAGCCAAGCGGGGGTGAGCAATCAGCCCCAGCATTTT	CASSQAGVSNQPQHF
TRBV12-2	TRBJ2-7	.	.	TGTGCAAGTCGCTTAATCCACGGGATTAGCTCCTACGAGCAGTACTTC	CASRLIHGISSYEQYF
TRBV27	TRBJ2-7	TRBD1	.	TGTGCCAGCAGTTCGACTCCGGGACAGAGACCCTCCTACGAGCAGTACTTC	CASSSTPGQRPSYEQYF
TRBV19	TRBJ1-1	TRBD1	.	TGTGCCAGTAGTAGGGACAGGGGGGTGAACACTGAAGCTTTCTTT	CASSRDRGVNTEAFF
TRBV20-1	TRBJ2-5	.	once	TGCAGTGCTAGAGCGGAAGAGACCCAGTACTTC	CSARAEETQYF
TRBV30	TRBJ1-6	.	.	TGTGCCTGGAGCCCCCGTGGAGGGAAGAATTCACCCCTCCACTTT	CAWSPRGGKNSPLHF
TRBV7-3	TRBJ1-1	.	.	TGTGCCAGCAGCTTAAGAGCCAGGGACACTGAAGCTTTCTTT	CASSLRARDTEAFF
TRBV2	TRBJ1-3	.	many	TGTGCCAGCAGTTTGGTCGGGGGAAACACCATATATTTT	CASSLVGGNTIYF
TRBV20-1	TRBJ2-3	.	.	TGCAGTGCCGTGAGCACAGATACGCAGTATTTT	CSAVSTDTQYF
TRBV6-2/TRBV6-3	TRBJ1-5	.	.	TGTGCCAGCAGTTACATGCAGGAACGGAGCAATCAGCCCCAGCATTTT	CASSYMQERSNQPQHF
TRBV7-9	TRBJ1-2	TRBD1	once	TGTGCCAGCAGCCCCCAGGGGGTTAGCTACACCTTC	CASSPQGVSYTF
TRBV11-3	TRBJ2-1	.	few	TGTGCCAGCAGCTTAGACGTCCAGGGTGAGCAGTTCTTC	CASSLDVQGEQFF
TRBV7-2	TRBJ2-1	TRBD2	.	TGTGCCAGCAGCTTAGGACCCGGGACTAGCGGGGGTAATGAGCAGTTCTTC	CASSLGPGTSGGNEQFF
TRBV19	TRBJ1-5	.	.	TGTGCCAGTAGTTCGCGGGACGGCTGGAATCAGCCCCAGCATTTT	CASSSRDGWNQPQHF
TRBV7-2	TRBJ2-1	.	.	TGTGCCAGCACTCTCCGGGGGGCGGGTGAGCAGTTCTTC	CASTLRGAGEQFF
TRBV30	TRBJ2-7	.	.	TGTGCCTGGAGTGCCTACGGAGTGAGCCTCTCCTACGAGCAGTACTTC	CAWSAYGVSLSYEQYF
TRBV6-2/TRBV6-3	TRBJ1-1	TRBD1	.	TGTGCCAGCAGCTATATATATACCGGGACAGGGGATTGGGCTTTCTTT	CASSYIYTGTGDWAFF
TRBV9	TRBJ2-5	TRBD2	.	TGTGCCAGCAGCACCTCAGCGGGGGCTGGAGAGACCCAGTACTTC	CASSTSAGAGETQYF
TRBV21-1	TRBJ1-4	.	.	TGTGCCAGCAGCAGATCCCGGTTAACTAATGAAAAACTGTTTTTT	CASSRSRLTNEKLFF
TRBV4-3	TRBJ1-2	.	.	TGCGCCAGCAGCCCCACCGACAGATCTAACTATGGCTACACCTTC	CASSPTDRSNYGYTF
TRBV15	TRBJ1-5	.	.	TGTGCCACCAGGGACAGTCTTTATAGCAATCAGCCCCAGCATTTT	CATRDSLYSNQPQHF
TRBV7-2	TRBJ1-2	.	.	TGTGCCAGCAGCCCCCTCCCGCAGGGGCTCGGCTATGGCTACACCTTC	CASSPLPQGLGYGYTF
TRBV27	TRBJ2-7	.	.	TGTGCCAGCAGTTTCCCAGGGGCCTACGAGCAGTACTTC	CASSFPGAYEQYF
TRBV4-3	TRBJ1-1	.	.	TGCGCCAGCAGCCCGCGGACAGATTTGAACACTGAAGCTTTCTTT	CASSPRTDLNTEAFF
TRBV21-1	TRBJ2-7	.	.	TGTGCCAGCAGCATTAAAGCGAACTACAGGGTAATCTACGAGCAGTACTTC	CASSIKANYRVIYEQYF
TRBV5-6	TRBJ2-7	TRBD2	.	TGTGCCAGCAGCTCTTATAGCGGGGGGGAGTCCTTCGAGCAGTACTTC	CASSSYSGGESFEQYF
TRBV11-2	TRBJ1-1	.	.	TGTGCCAGCAGCGGCAGGGCGAACACTGAAGCTTTCTTT	CASSGRANTEAFF
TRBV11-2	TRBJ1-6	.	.	TGTGCCAGCAGCTTAGTTCGGGGGAATTCACCCCTCCACTTT	CASSLVRGNSPLHF
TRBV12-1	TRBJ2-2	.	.	TGTTCCAGCAGGTATACAGGGGGCAGGATCACCGGGGAGCTGTTTTTT	CSSRYTGGRITGELFF
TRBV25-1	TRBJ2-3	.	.	TGTGCCAGCTCTCGGGGGGATACGCAGTATTTT	CASSRGDTQYF
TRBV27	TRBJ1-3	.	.	TGTGCCAGCAGTTTAAGGGCAGGGCTCTCTGGAAACACCATATATTTT	CASSLRAGLSGNTIYF
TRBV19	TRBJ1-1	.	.	TGTGCCAGTAGTATAGCCACAGGGAGGAACACTGAAGCTTTCTTT	CASSIATGRNTEAFF
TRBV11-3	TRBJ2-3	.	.	TGTGCCAGCAGCCCCGGTTCGGGGGTAGGCACAGATACGCAGTATTTT	CASSPGSGVGTDTQYF
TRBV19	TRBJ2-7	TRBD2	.	TGTGCCAGTACCCTATTACTAGCGGGCCCCTACGAGCAGTACTTC	CASTLLLAGPYEQYF
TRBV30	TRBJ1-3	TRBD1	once	TGTGCCTGGAGTGCCCCGGGACAGGGGGCGGGAAACACCATATATTTT	CAWSAPGQGAGNTIYF